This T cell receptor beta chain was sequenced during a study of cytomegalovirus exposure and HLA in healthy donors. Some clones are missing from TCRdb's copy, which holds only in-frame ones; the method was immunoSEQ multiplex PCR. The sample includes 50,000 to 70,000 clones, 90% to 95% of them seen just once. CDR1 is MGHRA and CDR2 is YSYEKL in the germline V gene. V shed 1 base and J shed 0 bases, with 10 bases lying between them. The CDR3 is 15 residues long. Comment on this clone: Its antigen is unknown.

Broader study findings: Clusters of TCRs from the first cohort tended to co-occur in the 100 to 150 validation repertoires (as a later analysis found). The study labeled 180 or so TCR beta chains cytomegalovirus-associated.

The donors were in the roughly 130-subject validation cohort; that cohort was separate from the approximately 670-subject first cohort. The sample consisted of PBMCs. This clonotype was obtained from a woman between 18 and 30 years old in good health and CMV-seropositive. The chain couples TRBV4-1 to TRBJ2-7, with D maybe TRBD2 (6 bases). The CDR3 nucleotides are TGCGCCAGCAGCCAAGCTGTGGGGGGCTCCTACGAGCAGTACTTC. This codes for CASSQAVGGSYEQYF.